This TCR beta chain was sequenced in a study of OX40 agonist ivuxolimab in advanced cancers. In terms of the full investigation: Ivuxolimab, which targeted the costimulatory receptor OX40 (CD134), was an agonistic, fully human IgG2 monoclonal antibody. Among the 50 to 55 dose-escalation patients, around 20 had hepatocellular carcinoma, about 15 melanoma, 9 renal cell carcinoma and 9 head and neck cancer. Partial responses were achieved by three dose-escalation patients, of whom one had hepatocellular carcinoma and two had cutaneous melanoma. The monotherapy dose-escalation portion (N of about 57 patients) of the phase I ivuxolimab trial is reported in the paper. Patients were allowed to have had prior anti-PD-1, anti-PD-L1 or anti-CTLA-4 therapy, and around 40% of the dose-escalation patients had previously received checkpoint inhibitors. Peripheral TCRbeta sequencing aimed to test whether ivuxolimab altered TCR sequence diversity and caused clonal T-cell expansion. In the dose-escalation cohort, 82.7% of patients were male, and the mean age was around 60 years, with a range of about 23 to 80. Intravenous ivuxolimab was administered to patients every 2 weeks at six dose levels: 0.01, 0.1, 0.3, 1.5, 3 and 10 mg/kg.

Genomic DNA was isolated from the sorted cells so that the TCRbeta CDR3 region could be sequenced. The immunoSEQ Assay was used to sequence the TCRbeta CDR3 regions. In its TCRdb copy, this immuneACCESS table keeps in-frame sequences only and misses some clones. Where compared with another copy, unresolved V genes explain less than half of these, and the others have no known cause. The sample profile shows 70,000 or so clones; roughly 84% of them were found once. The leading ten clones occupy 15% to 20% of the sample. This clone was counted between two and nine times. No cognate antigen has been identified for it. The input lacks base qualities; no much larger clone sits a single base away. Patients with a history of autoimmune disease or receiving systemic immunosuppression were excluded from the trial. Peripheral blood for TCR sequencing was drawn from every dose cohort at baseline, at cycle 4 day 1 and at cycle 7 day 1. Samples were obtained from an open-label, multicenter, first-in-human phase I dose-escalation trial of ivuxolimab. Adults with locally advanced or metastatic melanoma, renal cell carcinoma, hepatocellular carcinoma or head and neck squamous cell carcinoma were enrolled in the trial. Before TCR sequencing, CD4+ and CD8+ T cells were separately sorted from peripheral blood.

Points the paper makes about the study in general: In the 0.1-3.0 mg/kg groups, partial responders had among the lowest normalized peripheral clonal expansion, particularly in CD8+ T cells. At doses of 0.1 to 3.0 mg/kg, clonal expansion of both CD4+ and CD8+ blood T cells was observed from baseline to week 6. The antigen specificity of the clonally expanded peripheral T cells was not determined. After ivuxolimab, expanded clones were on average more numerous among CD8+ T cells than among CD4+ T cells. Low levels of normalized T-cell clonal expansion were also seen in some patients who did not respond.

This clonotype originated in an adult with an advanced solid tumor such as melanoma, head and neck, liver or kidney cancer. Here the sequenced sample was CD4+ or CD8+ T cells sorted from blood, taken in a trial of the OX40 agonist ivuxolimab.

The sequenced DNA: TGTGCCGGAGGACAGGGGCGGGACGAGCAGTACTTC. Translated, it gives CAGGQGRDEQYF. The rearrangement combines TRBV6-6 with TRBJ2-7; 9 central bases correspond to TRBD1. CDR1 is given as MNHNY and CDR2 as SVGAGI, both from the germline V gene (reference sequence). Trimming leaves V shorter by 11 bases and J shorter by 5 bases, with the junction holding 7 bases beyond the gene matches. From the cysteine up to the phenylalanine, the CDR3 has a length of 12 residues. Only CDR3 DNA is held: 36 bases, read in frame from base 1.